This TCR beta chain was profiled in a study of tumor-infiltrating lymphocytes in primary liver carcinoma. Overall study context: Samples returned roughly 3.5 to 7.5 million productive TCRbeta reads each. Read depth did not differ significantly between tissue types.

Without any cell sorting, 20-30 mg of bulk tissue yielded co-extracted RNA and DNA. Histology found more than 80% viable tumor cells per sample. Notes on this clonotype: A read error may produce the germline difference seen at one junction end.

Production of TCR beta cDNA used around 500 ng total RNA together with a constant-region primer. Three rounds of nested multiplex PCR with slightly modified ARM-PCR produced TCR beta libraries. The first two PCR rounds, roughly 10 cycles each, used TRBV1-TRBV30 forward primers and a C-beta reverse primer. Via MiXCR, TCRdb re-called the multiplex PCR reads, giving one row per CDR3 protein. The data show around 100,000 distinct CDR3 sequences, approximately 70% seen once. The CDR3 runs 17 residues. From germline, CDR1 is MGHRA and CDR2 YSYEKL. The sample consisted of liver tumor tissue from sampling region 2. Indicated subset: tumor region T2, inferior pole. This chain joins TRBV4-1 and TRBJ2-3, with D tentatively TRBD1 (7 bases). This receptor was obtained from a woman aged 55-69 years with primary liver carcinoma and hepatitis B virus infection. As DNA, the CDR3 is TGCTCCAGCAGCCAAGGATGGCAGGGGGGACTTGGAGATACGCAGTATTTT. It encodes CSSSQGWQGGLGDTQYF.